These 21 T cell receptor beta chains originate from one sample sequenced in a study of blood T cell repertoires in COVID-19. The data were produced by immunoSEQ multiplex PCR, yet TCRdb's version contains in-frame clones alone and is incomplete. The table lists about 210,000 clones, around 80% of them singletons, with 2.9% in the top ten. Sequenced input: peripheral blood. The receptor set was obtained from a man aged 45-65 years with active or convalescent COVID-19.

The chain combines TRBV6-1 with TRBJ1-2; 7 nucleotides agree with TRBD1. This CDR3 region has 16 residues. Germline loops: CDR1 MNHNS, CDR2 SASEGT. The J segment lost 2 bases and the V segment lost 2 bases, leaving 8 bases of the junction unmatched. CDR3 loop: CASSEKGGTVNYGYTF. The CDR3 DNA reads TGTGCCAGCAGTGAAAAAGGCGGGACAGTCAACTATGGCTACACCTTC.

This sequence joins TRBV27 and TRBJ2-1, with D possibly TRBD1 on 5 matching bases. Per germline, CDR1 MNHEY and CDR2 SMNVEV (reference sequence). Trimming cost V 8 bases and J 4 bases, with 15 bases left between them. The CDR3 has 14 residues. The CDR3 protein is CASRFDSSYNEQFF. In DNA form, the CDR3 reads TGTGCCAGCCGCTTTGACAGTAGTTACAATGAGCAGTTCTTC.

The CDR3 loop is CASSYISGGADTQYF. The DNA for the CDR3 is TGTGCCAGCAGTTACATTAGCGGGGGGGCAGATACGCAGTATTTT. The chain has TRBV6-2 or TRBV6-3 and TRBJ2-3; 11 bases are shared with TRBD2. V lost 2 bases and J lost 4; bases outside the gene matches: 2. CDR1 MNHEY and CDR2 SVGEGT come from the germline V gene. This CDR3 region has 15 residues.

The chain uses TRBV5-1 and TRBJ1-6; possible D gene TRBD1, 5 bases. This CDR3 has 15 amino acids. V was trimmed by 0 bases and J by 7 bases, leaving 11 bases between them. Germline V gives CDR1 SGHRS, CDR2 YFSETQ. CDR3 nucleotide sequence: TGCGCCAGCAGCTTGGGTAATAGGGGAAATTCACCCCTCCACTTT. Its translation is CASSLGNRGNSPLHF.

This clone was recorded at least ten times. The chain is built from TRBV30 and TRBJ2-3; 10 bases match TRBD2. The V gene end was trimmed by 2 bases and the J gene end by 8 bases; junction bases not matched to a gene: 13. The germline V gene encodes CDR1 GTSNPN and CDR2 SVGIG (reference sequence). The CDR3 is 16 residues long. CDR3 sequence: CAWSPMGSGRAVTQYF. CDR3 sequence (DNA): TGTGCCTGGAGTCCCATGGGCAGCGGGAGGGCTGTTACGCAGTATTTT.

This clone was observed many times. The chain carries TRBV28 and TRBJ1-3; weak D call: TRBD1 (5 bases). V was cut by 5 bases and J by 0 bases, with 14 bases left in between. The CDR3 spans 16 residues. The germline V gene encodes CDR1 MDHEN and CDR2 SYDVKM. The CDR3: CASSTTVWSSGNTIYF. For the CDR3, the DNA is TGTGCCAGCAGTACGACAGTTTGGAGCTCTGGAAACACCATATATTTT.

The rearrangement links TRBV7-9 to TRBJ2-7; a weak D match, TRBD2 (6 bases). CDR3 length equals 13 residues. Germline CDR1 is SEHNR and CDR2 is FQNEAQ (reference sequence). V was shortened by 6 bases and J by 3 bases, with 12 bases between the two germline ends. The CDR3 nucleotides read TGTGCCAGCAGGCCCTCGGGGGTCTACGAGCAGTACTTC. Protein: CASRPSGVYEQYF.

The rearrangement joins TRBV9 to TRBJ2-3, with 8 bases lining up with TRBD1. Trimming cost V 4 bases and J 0 bases; bases outside gene matches: 4. Per the germline V gene, CDR1 is SGDLS and CDR2 is YYNGEE. The CDR3 is made up of 15 amino acids. Here the CDR3 reads CASSYGQGSTDTQYF. As DNA, the CDR3 is TGTGCCAGCAGCTATGGACAGGGAAGCACAGATACGCAGTATTTT.

The chain is built from TRBV12-3 or TRBV12-4 and TRBJ2-7, with 8 bases identical to TRBD2. Germline trimming cut 8 bases from V and 0 bases from J; bases unmatched to any gene: 3. The CDR3 sequence is 13 residues long. The chain's CDR3 is CASSAGVSYEQYF. The CDR3 DNA is TGTGCCAGCTCAGCGGGGGTCTCCTACGAGCAGTACTTC.

V gene TRBV27 combines with J gene TRBJ2-1; the match to TRBD1 covers 7 bases. CDR1 and CDR2 (germline): MNHEY, SMNVEV (reference sequence). The CDR3 runs to 18 residues. V lost 6 bases and J lost 0; bases outside the gene matches: 14. The CDR3: CASRPLRTGLSSYNEQFF. Written as DNA, the CDR3 is TGTGCCAGCAGGCCATTGAGGACAGGCCTGAGCTCCTACAATGAGCAGTTCTTC.

The V and J genes are TRBV18 and TRBJ2-3; 10 bases match TRBD1. The trim removed 4 bases at V and 2 bases at J, leaving 3 bases unmatched. CDR1 and CDR2 (germline): KGHSH, LQKENI. This CDR3 is 15 amino acids long. As DNA, the CDR3 is TGTGCCAGCTCACTTGGGACAGGGGCCACAGATACGCAGTATTTT. It specifies CASSLGTGATDTQYF.

The chain links TRBV2 to TRBJ1-5, with 9 bases aligning to TRBD1. The germline V gene has CDR1 SNHLY and CDR2 FYNNEI. The CDR3 extends over 15 amino acids. Trimming at V came to 5 bases and at J to 3 bases, leaving 5 bases not matched to a gene. CDR3 protein: CASSIQGAPNQPQHF. As DNA, the CDR3 is TGTGCCAGCAGTATACAGGGGGCCCCCAATCAGCCCCAGCATTTT.

V and J are TRBV5-5 and TRBJ2-7; tentative D call: TRBD2 (6 bases). Looked up from germline, CDR1 is SGHKS and CDR2 is YYEKEE (reference sequence). The V gene lost 0 bases and the J gene lost 3 bases, with 16 bases spanning the gap. This CDR3 is built from 16 residues. The chain's CDR3 is CASSLGVEDYYYEQYF. The CDR3, as DNA: TGTGCCAGCAGCTTGGGGGTCGAGGACTACTACTACGAGCAGTACTTC. The whole variable domain, filled in from reference TRBV5-5 and TRBJ2-7, reads DAGVTQSPTHLIKTRGQQVTLRCSPISGHKSVSWYQQVLGQGPQFIFQYYEKEERGRGNFPDRFSARQFPNYSSELNVNALLLGDSALYLCASSLGVEDYYYEQYFGPGTRLTVT.

This chain uses TRBV30 with TRBJ2-7; 9 positions agree with TRBD2. The CDR3 is 14 amino acids. Trimming cost V 5 bases and J 2 bases; bases outside gene matches: 7. From germline, CDR1 is GTSNPN and CDR2 SVGIG (reference sequence). In DNA, the CDR3 is TGTGCCTGGGCCCCGGGACTAGCCGCCTACGAGCAGTACTTC. It yields the protein CAWAPGLAAYEQYF.

The J gene is TRBJ1-2, the V gene TRBV24-1, with D possibly TRBD1 on 6 matching bases. CDR3 size: 16 residues. Trimming left V 4 bases short and J 5 bases short, with 19 bases between. In germline, CDR1 is KGHDR, CDR2 SFDVKD. CDR3 protein: CATSETGTPSLYGYTF. In DNA form, the CDR3 reads TGTGCCACCAGTGAGACCGGGACACCGAGTTTATATGGCTACACCTTC.

This chain connects TRBV5-8 to TRBJ1-2; D might be TRBD1 (6 bases). CDR1 SGHTS and CDR2 YDEGEE come from the germline V gene. This CDR3 spans 15 amino acids. V was shortened by 4 bases and J by 6 bases, with 19 bases between the two germline ends. The CDR3 DNA reads TGTGCCAGCAGCCCTACAGGGACCTACTGGAATGGCTACACCTTC. Translation gives CASSPTGTYWNGYTF.

A single count supports this clone. The rearrangement joins TRBV30 to TRBJ2-5; D might be TRBD2 (5 bases). V gave up 2 bases and J gave up 2 bases, with 15 bases separating them. The CDR3 is 15 amino acids. Germline V lookup: CDR1 GTSNPN, CDR2 SVGIG (reference sequence). In nucleotides, the CDR3 is TGTGCCTGGAGTACAAGAACCGGGATACAAGAGACCCAGTACTTC. It translates to CAWSTRTGIQETQYF. Based on the CDR3 plus reference TRBV30 and TRBJ2-5, the full variable domain is SQTIHQWPATLVQPVGSPLSLECTVEGTSNPNLYWYRQAAGRGLQLLFYSVGIGQISSEVPQNLSASRPQDRQFILSSKKLLLSDSGFYLCAWSTRTGIQETQYFGPGTRLLVL.

This sequence joins TRBV9 and TRBJ2-2, with D possibly being TRBD1 (7 bases). Per germline, CDR1 SGDLS and CDR2 YYNGEE. The V gene lost 5 bases and the J gene lost 4 bases, with 15 bases spanning the gap. The CDR3 contains 15 residues. For the CDR3, the DNA is TGTGCCAGCAGGGAGGGGGCTGAAATCACCGGGGAGCTGTTTTTT. Encoded protein: CASREGAEITGELFF.

The chain recombines TRBV6-5 with TRBJ1-2, with D possibly being TRBD1 (6 bases). CDR1 and CDR2 from the germline V gene are MNHEY and SVGAGI. Trimming shortened V by 9 bases and J by 4 bases, and 18 bases separated the two germline ends. The CDR3 totals 14 residues. The CDR3 DNA reads as TGTGCCAGTAGTAAGGGGGACCTAGTCTATGGCTACACCTTC. This codes for CASSKGDLVYGYTF.

The rearrangement links TRBV5-1 to TRBJ2-5, with 7 bases lining up with TRBD2. The CDR3 covers 15 residues. Germline V gene sequence: CDR1 SGHRS, CDR2 YFSETQ. Trimming cost V 4 bases and J 4 bases; bases outside gene matches: 10. Written as DNA, the CDR3 is TGCGCCAGCAGCCTAGTCTTGGGGGAGGGAGAGACCCAGTACTTC. This translates into CASSLVLGEGETQYF.

The gene calls are TRBV5-4 and TRBJ1-1; 11 positions match TRBD1. The CDR3 consists of 16 residues. V trimming: 1 base; J trimming: 5 bases; junction bases outside the gene matches: 7. The germline CDR1 and CDR2 sequences are SGHNT and YYREEE (reference sequence). Written as DNA, the CDR3 is TGTGCCAGCAGCTTGACTGGGACAGGGGGTGGGACTGAAGCTTTCTTT. This translates into CASSLTGTGGGTEAFF.